The 7 T cell receptor beta chains presented below share a single source sample, sequenced in a study of T cell repertoires in cytomegalovirus infection (dated by TCRdb to about 2019). The reads were generated on an Illumina HiSeq 1500. Clones were called with MiXCR by TCRdb after fastp trimmed the public reads at Q25, and only in-frame beta chains were retained. Rows with one shared CDR3 protein collapse into an entry with the most common genes and DNA. For this sample the table gives around 450,000 distinct CDR3 sequences, of which 25% to 40% were detected only once. The ten largest clonotypes hold roughly 13% of the sample. The specimen sequenced was PBMCs. The receptors derive from a human donor in good health (CMV status not recorded). Some clones in this sample may be carry-over from other donors' samples.

The sample holds one count of this clonotype. The V call is TRBV6-5, the J call TRBJ2-2, with D possibly being TRBD1 (8 bases). Deletions cut 0 bases from V and 4 bases from J, with 21 bases between. Germline lookup yields CDR1 MNHEY and CDR2 SVGAGI. This CDR3 region has 19 residues. CDR3 sequence (DNA): TGTGCCAGCAGTTACTCGGGACTATCCAGGGGGCGTGGCACCGGGGAGCTGTTTTTT. It yields the protein CASSYSGLSRGRGTGELFF.

The table lists this clonotype with a few counts. The gene calls are TRBV12-3 or TRBV12-4 and TRBJ2-2; D is perhaps TRBD2 (7 bases). This CDR3 is built from 14 residues. CDR3: CANGGGISTGELFF. CDR3 in DNA: TGTGCAAATGGGGGGGGCATATCGACCGGGGAGCTGTTTTTT.

This clonotype was counted only a few times. The J gene is TRBJ2-4, the V gene TRBV29-1; a possible D gene is TRBD1 (6 bases). Trimming removed 6 bases at V and 6 bases at J, with 21 bases between. Looked up from germline, CDR1 is SQVTM and CDR2 is ANQGSEA. The length of the CDR3 is 15 residues. The CDR3 nucleotides read TGCAGCGTCCGAGGAGTATACAGGGAACTAAACATTCAGTACTTC. Protein sequence: CSVRGVYRELNIQYF.

V is TRBV12-3 or TRBV12-4 and J is TRBJ1-5; D is possibly TRBD1 (5 bases). The CDR3 is 15 amino acids. V lost 1 base and J 4 bases, leaving 11 bases between the germline ends. The CDR3 nucleotides are TGTGCCAGCAGTTTAGGGGGGTTATTAAATCAGCCCCAGCATTTT. Amino acid sequence: CASSLGGLLNQPQHF.

This chain uses TRBV6-1 with TRBJ1-3; D remains unclear. CDR1 and CDR2 (germline): MNHNS, SASEGT. V gave up 6 bases and J gave up 4 bases, with 16 bases separating them. This CDR3 region has 15 residues. The CDR3 sequence is CASSVNSIAGNTIYF. The CDR3 coding sequence is TGTGCCAGCAGCGTCAACTCGATCGCAGGAAACACCATATATTTT.

This clonotype was picked up a small number of times. The chain links TRBV25-1 to TRBJ1-1; tentatively, D is TRBD1 (5 bases). Per germline, CDR1 MGHDK and CDR2 SYGVNS. The V end lost 4 bases, the J end lost 3 bases, and 9 bases lay between the germline ends. This CDR3 has 13 residues. The CDR3 here is CASSGKTDTEAFF. For the CDR3, the DNA is TGTGCCAGCAGTGGCAAGACAGACACTGAAGCTTTCTTT.

The CDR3 nucleotides read TGTGCCAGTAGTATCTCCGACAGGGTCAATCAGCCCCAGCATTTT. Translating it yields CASSISDRVNQPQHF. J is TRBJ1-5 and V is TRBV19; 7 positions agree with TRBD1. Germline V lookup: CDR1 LNHDA, CDR2 SQIVND (reference sequence). V lost 3 bases to trimming and J lost 3 bases; unmatched junction nucleotides: 5. The CDR3 extends over 15 amino acids.